The 3 T cell receptor beta chains below were found in one sample sequenced in a study of long-term antiretroviral therapy in people with HIV. They ran version v3.0 of the immunoSEQ assay at survey level. Some clones are missing from TCRdb's copy, which holds only in-frame ones; the method was immunoSEQ multiplex PCR. The table lists approximately 25,000 clones, around 80% of them singletons. The specimen comprised unsorted PBMCs, sampled 0.5 years after starting antiretroviral therapy. Source of these receptors: a woman between 40 and 55 years old with HIV.

The sample holds a few counts of this clone. CDR3 loop: CASSPGPAGLNPEQYF. The DNA of the CDR3 is TGTGCCAGCAGCCCGGGGCCGGCGGGCCTAAATCCCGAGCAGTACTTC. The rearrangement uses TRBV5-4 and TRBJ2-7, with D perhaps being TRBD1 or TRBD2 (5 bases each). The CDR3 totals 16 residues. Germline V CDR1 and CDR2: SGHNT, YYREEE (reference sequence). V dropped 4 bases and J dropped 6 bases, with 23 bases sitting between them.

The chain joins TRBV11-1 to TRBJ2-7; D call uncertain. CDR3 length: 13 amino acids. From germline, CDR1 is SGHAT and CDR2 FQDESV (reference sequence). V was trimmed by 5 bases and J by 5 bases, leaving 13 bases between them. The chain's CDR3 is CASSVGSDHEQYF. The CDR3 coding sequence is TGTGCCAGCAGCGTCGGGTCTGACCACGAGCAGTACTTC.

The V call is TRBV5-4, the J call TRBJ1-1; 8 nucleotides match TRBD1. CDR1 is SGHNT, CDR2 YYREEE, per germline (reference sequence). J lost 1 base, V lost 4 bases, and 6 bases had no gene match. The CDR3 totals 15 residues. CDR3 sequence reads: CASSAGQGRNTEAFF. For the CDR3, the DNA is TGTGCCAGCAGCGCCGGACAGGGAAGGAACACTGAAGCTTTCTTT.